This TCR beta chain was profiled in a study of regulatory T cells in long-lasting Graves disease. Study-level points and caveats: Relative to new patients (approximately 960), persistent patients exhibited greater sharing of public clonotypes (around 2,700). TRBV28, TRBJ1-2 and TRBJ2-5 were segments that persistent disease favored.

Arm-PCR of CDR3 regions and iRepertoire HTBI primers were used to build TCR beta libraries. TCRdb itself ran the multiplex PCR reads through MiXCR, one entry per CDR3 protein. The sample has around 450,000 distinct CDR3 sequences, 15% seen once; the top ten hold approximately 7.6%. V trimming: 3 bases; J trimming: 6 bases; junction bases outside the gene matches: 6. Germline-derived CDR1 and CDR2 are KGHSH and LQKENI. The CDR3 runs to 14 residues. This clonotype was seen ten or more times. What it recognizes is unknown. Time point denoted: newly diagnosed GD, antithyroid drugs for less than 3 months. Generation of the TCR library employed RNA extracted from PBMCs. This sample was also put to use in a study of T cells in Graves' hyperthyroidism and ophthalmopathy.

The rearrangement joins TRBV18 to TRBJ1-2; 8 nucleotides line up with TRBD1. Here the sequenced sample was peripheral blood mononuclear cells (PBMCs), taken at new diagnosis, from a patient treated with antithyroid drugs. The sequence was obtained from a woman between 35 and 50 years old with Graves disease. CDR3 in DNA: TGTGCCAGCTCACCCCTTGGGACAGGCGATGGCTACACCTTC. This gives the protein CASSPLGTGDGYTF.